The clone carrying this TCR beta chain came up once. The data derive from a study of cytomegalovirus exposure and HLA in healthy donors. Primers for the PCR totalled 60 Vbeta and 13 Jbeta. The method was immunoSEQ multiplex PCR; TCRdb's version includes in-frame clones alone and lacks a portion of them. The table shows about 130,000 clones, with about 85% occurring only once. CDR3 length equals 14 residues. The V segment lost 3 bases and the J segment 5 bases; nucleotides outside the gene matches: 5. Germline V gene data show CDR1 as WNHNN and CDR2 as SYGVQD (reference sequence). The TCR comes from a man aged 18 to 29 in good health and CMV-seropositive. J is TRBJ1-2 and V is TRBV10-1; 8 nucleotides match TRBD1. Sequenced input: PBMCs. The CDR3 nucleotides read TGCGCCAGCAGTGAACATCGGACAGGGTATGGCTACACCTTC. Amino acids: CASSEHRTGYGYTF.